This T cell receptor (beta chain) was found in a study of Ad26.COV2.S vaccination and SARS-CoV-2 variants (dated by TCRdb to 2020 to 2022). Looking at the study overall: Vaccine-arm donors were drawn from COV1001, a multicentre, randomized, double-blind, placebo-controlled phase I-IIa trial of Ad26.COV2.S in healthy adults. Trial participants were randomized into five groups of five: low-dose or high-dose Ad26.COV2.S given once or twice, or placebo on both occasions. Ad26.COV2.S was administered intramuscularly at 5 x 10^10 or 1 x 10^11 viral particles, either as a single shot or as two shots given 56 days apart. The specificity and breadth of SARS-CoV-2-reactive T cell receptors after Ad26.COV2.S vaccination were assessed by TCRbeta repertoire sequencing. A total of approximately 30 samples were included in the TCR-sequenced set, comprising around 19 Ad26.COV2.S vaccine recipients, 5 placebo recipients and 8 SARS-CoV-2 convalescent individuals. Investigators remained blinded to trial group allocation during experiments and outcome assessment.

As to this clone: Its antigen is unknown. Qualities for individual bases were not recorded, and no much larger clone is one base off.

The sample's treatment or condition label is to be understood as: around 19 received Ad26.COV2.S at low or high dose, single or two shots; about 5 received placebo; per-sample allocation not given. Repertoires of vaccine and placebo recipients were sequenced from samples collected on day 63 after the first injection. Cohort 1b enrolled 20 to 30 adults aged 18-55 years at a single site in Boston, USA, between 29 July and 7 August 2020. Ad26.COV2.S was a replication-incompetent adenovirus type 26 vector expressing a prefusion-stabilized SARS-CoV-2 spike protein from the original Wuhan strain. General study outcomes and caveats: The study was not powered for comparison of responses between vaccine doses or regimens. Ad26.COV2.S recipients had higher spike-specific TCR breadth than placebo recipients (P = 0.0014). The authors noted that the TCR breadth and depth analyses may have underestimated total T cell responses. Non-spike TCR breadth was comparable between vaccine and placebo recipients, consistent with the vaccine containing only spike. After vaccination, spike-specific CD8+ and CD4+ T cell responses were reported to show substantial breadth.

The immunoSEQ Assay was used to sequence TCRbeta CDR3 regions. After extraction, genomic DNA underwent amplification by bias-controlled multiplex PCR, followed by high-throughput sequencing. The original methods were these. To quantify the absolute abundance of every unique TCRbeta CDR3 region, sequences were collapsed and filtered. Usable DNA was measured by amplifying reference genes present in all nucleated cells, and TCRbeta template counts were normalized to that usable DNA to estimate T cell fraction. Repertoire TCRs were annotated as SARS-CoV-2-specific by exact matching of V gene, CDR3 amino acid sequence and J gene to a known reactive TCR set. The reference SARS-CoV-2 TCR set was obtained from MIRA and was filtered for enrichment in COVID-19-positive ImmuneCODE repertoires, whereby public or cross-reactive TCRs were removed. Using the MIRA antigens, annotated TCRs were further analysed by specific ORF or by position within an ORF. Breadth was defined as the number of annotated unique rearrangements divided by the total number of unique productive rearrangements, and depth was defined as the summed frequency of the annotated unique rearrangements. Two-sided Wilcoxon rank-sum tests were applied when comparing TCR breadth between groups. The immuneACCESS repertoire file appears here via TCRdb, limited to in-frame rearrangements. These files lack a portion of the clones; in checked studies, under half of the deficit traces to unresolved V genes, and the cause of the others is not known. The D gene and trimming were derived from the DNA, and the V and J assignments and clone size from that table. The table for this sample lists 300,000 to 400,000 clones; more than 85% of them were counted only once. Under 6% of the sample comes from the top ten.

There are 14 amino acids in the CDR3, from cysteine to phenylalanine inclusive. Only the CDR3 part of the read is kept: 42 bases, read in frame from the first base. The germline V end is reduced by 0 bases and the J end by 4 bases; junction bases left unmatched: 3. The germline V gene provides CDR1 SGHTS and CDR2 YDEGEE. The sequence was obtained from a person aged 18-65 years who received the Ad26.COV2.S COVID-19 vaccine or a placebo. Material: peripheral blood, obtained in a trial of Ad26.COV2.S vaccine versus placebo. Recombination joined TRBV5-8 with TRBJ1-2, with 7 central nucleotides matching TRBD1. The nucleotide sequence is given as TGTGCCAGCAGCTTGGGGGAGGGGGCCTATGGCTACACCTTC. The encoded protein is CASSLGEGAYGYTF.